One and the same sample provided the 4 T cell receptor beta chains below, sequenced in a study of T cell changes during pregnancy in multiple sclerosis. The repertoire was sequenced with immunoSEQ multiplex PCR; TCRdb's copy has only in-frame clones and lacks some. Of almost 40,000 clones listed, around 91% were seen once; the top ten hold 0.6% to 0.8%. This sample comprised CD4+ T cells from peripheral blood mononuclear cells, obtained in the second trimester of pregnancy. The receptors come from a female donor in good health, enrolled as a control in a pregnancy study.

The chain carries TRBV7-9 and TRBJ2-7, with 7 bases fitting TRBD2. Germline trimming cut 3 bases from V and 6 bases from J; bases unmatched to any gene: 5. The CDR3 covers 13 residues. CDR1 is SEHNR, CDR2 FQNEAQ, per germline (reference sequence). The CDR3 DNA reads TGTGCCAGCAGCTTGGGAGGCGGGGGCGAGCAGTACTTC. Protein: CASSLGGGGEQYF.

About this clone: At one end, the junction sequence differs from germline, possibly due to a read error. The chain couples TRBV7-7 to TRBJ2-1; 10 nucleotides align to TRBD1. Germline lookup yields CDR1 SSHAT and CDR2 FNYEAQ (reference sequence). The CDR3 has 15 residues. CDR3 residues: CASSAGTGANNEQFF. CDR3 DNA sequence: TGTGCTAGCAGCGCCGGGACAGGGGCGAACAATGAGCAGTTCTTC.

The CDR3 loop reads CASSLEGQGNTEAFF. CDR3 sequence (DNA): TGTGCCAGCAGCTTAGAGGGACAGGGGAACACTGAAGCTTTCTTT. This sequence joins TRBV11-2 and TRBJ1-1, with TRBD1 matching over 9 bases. V lost 0 bases, J lost 1 base, and 0 bases stayed unmatched. This CDR3 comprises 15 residues. In germline, CDR1 is SGHAT, CDR2 FQNNGV.

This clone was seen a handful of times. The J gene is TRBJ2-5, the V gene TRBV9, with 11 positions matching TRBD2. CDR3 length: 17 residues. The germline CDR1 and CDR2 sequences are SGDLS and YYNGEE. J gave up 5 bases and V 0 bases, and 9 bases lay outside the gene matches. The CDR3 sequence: CASSVGVSGGDRETQYF. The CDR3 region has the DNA TGTGCCAGCAGCGTAGGTGTTAGCGGGGGGGATCGGGAGACCCAGTACTTC.